The 18 T cell receptor beta chains in this list originate from one sample, sequenced in a study of blood T cells in healthy people across ages. For the second PCR, which ran for 7 to 11 cycles, a sample-barcoded 5' primer and a J-beta primer mix were used. TCRdb fed the 5' RACE reads into MiXCR, producing one record per CDR3 protein. The table has 750,000 or so distinct CDR3 sequences, 20% to 25% seen once. Another study also made use of these data, one on T cells of mothers and their children.

Sequencing was carried out using blood. The origin of the receptors is a boy aged 5-17 years in good health.

By sample fraction, this clonotype is medium-sized. This chain connects TRBV7-2 to TRBJ2-7, with TRBD2 matching over 10 bases. The CDR3 has 14 residues. Germline-derived CDR1 and CDR2 are SGHTA and FQGNSA. J lost 4 bases, V lost 3 bases, and 3 bases had no gene match. This chain's CDR3 is CASSFPSGSYEQYF. CDR3 nucleotide sequence: TGTGCCAGCAGCTTCCCTAGCGGGAGTTACGAGCAGTACTTC.

J is TRBJ2-5 and V is TRBV20-1, with 7 bases fitting TRBD1. Germline CDR1 reads DFQATT; CDR2 reads SNEGSKA (reference sequence). The junction had 11 bases not matched to a gene; V was cut back by 3 bases and J by 4 bases. The CDR3 is made up of 15 amino acids. For the CDR3, the DNA is TGCAGTGCTAGGTTCCTAAGGACAGGTGGAGAGACCCAGTACTTC. As protein: CSARFLRTGGETQYF.

This clonotype was counted between two and nine times. The chain is built from TRBV12-3 or TRBV12-4 and TRBJ2-7; TRBD2 matches at 8 bases. With V trimmed by 4 bases and J by 3 bases, 8 bases remained unmatched. The CDR3 runs 15 residues. The chain's CDR3 is CASSSYLSGNYEQYF. For the CDR3, the DNA is TGTGCCAGCAGTTCCTACCTTAGCGGGAACTACGAGCAGTACTTC.

The V and J genes are TRBV6-1 and TRBJ2-7, with 11 bases matching TRBD2. The CDR3 has 17 residues. V lost 6 bases to trimming and J lost 2 bases; unmatched junction nucleotides: 12. Germline V lookup: CDR1 MNHNS, CDR2 SASEGT. CDR3 in amino acids: CASRQPGLADTTYEQYF. The CDR3 coding sequence is TGTGCCAGCAGGCAGCCGGGACTAGCGGATACAACCTACGAGCAGTACTTC.

This CDR3 reads CASSGVQPQHF. The CDR3 DNA sequence: TGTGCCAGCAGTGGGGTTCAGCCCCAGCATTTT. The chain couples TRBV6-1 to TRBJ1-5; D ambiguous. Germline assignment: CDR1 MNHNS and CDR2 SASEGT. This CDR3 is 11 amino acids long. V lost 4 bases and J 6 bases, leaving 4 bases between the germline ends.

This clonotype turned up a few times. The J gene is TRBJ2-5, the V gene TRBV5-1; TRBD1 aligns across 9 bases. The DNA end lines up better with TRBJ2-7; the J call may be wrong. The germline gives CDR1 SGHRS, CDR2 YFSETQ. The length of the CDR3 is 15 residues. CDR3 sequence: CASSLDWDRVYEQYF. For the CDR3, the DNA is TGCGCCAGCAGCTTGGATTGGGACAGGGTATACGAGCAGTACTTC.

This clonotype has only a few counts. This sequence joins TRBV27 and TRBJ2-7, with D perhaps being TRBD1 or TRBD2 (6 bases each). From germline, CDR1 is MNHEY and CDR2 SMNVEV (reference sequence). Trimming left V 4 bases short and J 3 bases short, with 10 bases between. CDR3 size: 13 residues. CDR3 sequence reads: CASSWGALYEQYF. CDR3 bases: TGTGCCAGCAGTTGGGGGGCTCTCTACGAGCAGTACTTC.

This clonotype was detected only a few times. The chain uses TRBV10-2 and TRBJ2-5; tentative D call: TRBD1 (6 bases). The V end lost 7 bases, the J end lost 13 bases, and 13 bases lay between the germline ends. Looked up from germline, CDR1 is WSHSY and CDR2 is SAAADI. The CDR3 loop spans 10 amino acids. DNA of the CDR3: TGCGCCAGCACCGGGACAACGATGTACTTC. Translating gives CASTGTTMYF.

This chain joins TRBV3-1 and TRBJ2-1, with 10 bases that match TRBD2. Germline trimming cut 4 bases from V and 2 bases from J; bases unmatched to any gene: 5. Germline lookup yields CDR1 LGHDT and CDR2 YNNKEL (reference sequence). This CDR3 region has 16 residues. CDR3 in amino acids: CASSRTSGGAYNEQFF. CDR3 in DNA: TGTGCCAGCAGCCGAACAAGCGGGGGGGCCTACAATGAGCAGTTCTTC.

The J gene is TRBJ2-5, the V gene TRBV29-1, with unresolved D. Trimming took 6 bases from V and 1 from J, leaving 21 bases between them. CDR3 length: 16 amino acids. Germline V lookup: CDR1 SQVTM, CDR2 ANQGSEA. The CDR3 region is CSVRPLLKSIQETQYF. Here the CDR3 DNA reads TGCAGCGTCCGCCCCCTCCTAAAGTCGATCCAAGAGACCCAGTACTTC.

The chain employs TRBV6-2 or TRBV6-3 and TRBJ2-2, with TRBD1 matching 9 bases. CDR1 MNHEY and CDR2 SVGEGT come from the germline V gene. Trimming at V came to 5 bases and at J to 2 bases, leaving 6 bases not matched to a gene. The CDR3 extends over 16 amino acids. CDR3 DNA: TGTGCCAGCAGTCAAAGGACAGGGGCAAACACCGGGGAGCTGTTTTTT. This translates into CASSQRTGANTGELFF.

On this clonotype: One end of the junction fails to match germline, which may point to a read error. The chain combines TRBV5-1 with TRBJ2-7; possible D gene TRBD1, 5 bases. The CDR3 is 14 amino acids. Germline V gene sequence: CDR1 SGHRS, CDR2 YFSETQ. The CDR3 sequence is CAGSFRQNFYEQYF. The CDR3 DNA reads TGCGCCGGCAGCTTCAGACAGAATTTCTACGAGCAGTACTTC.

This clonotype was seen a few times. This chain joins TRBV5-1 and TRBJ2-1; 7 nucleotides agree with TRBD2. The CDR3 runs 16 residues. CDR1 SGHRS and CDR2 YFSETQ come from the germline V gene. The ends lost 3 bases at V and 5 bases at J; junction bases unmatched: 11. As DNA, the CDR3 is TGCGCCAGCAGCTCGACCAGCGGGAAGTTCAACAATGAGCAGTTCTTC. This codes for CASSSTSGKFNNEQFF.

In regard to this clonotype: Mismatch with germline at one junction end may stem from a read error. J is TRBJ2-1 and V is TRBV20-1; TRBD1 is a possible D gene (6 bases). The DNA end is more similar to TRBJ2-5, so the J call may be wrong. CDR3 length: 16 amino acids. Germline values: CDR1 DFQATT, CDR2 SNEGSKA (reference sequence). CDR3 region: CSASATRDTLQGTQYF. The DNA for the CDR3 is TGCAGTGCATCGGCGACCCGGGACACACTTCAAGGGACCCAGTACTTC.

The V call is TRBV27, the J call TRBJ2-5; 9 nucleotides align to TRBD1. The CDR3 runs to 14 residues. CDR1 is MNHEY and CDR2 is SMNVEV in the germline V gene (reference sequence). The V and J ends lost 0 bases and 5 bases, in that order; junction bases with no gene match: 1. CDR3 nucleotides: TGTGCCAGCAGTTTATCGACAGGGGGGGAGACCCAGTACTTC. It is translated as CASSLSTGGETQYF.

The chain has TRBV28 and TRBJ2-7; TRBD1 agrees at 7 bases. The germline gives CDR1 MDHEN, CDR2 SYDVKM. The length of the CDR3 is 18 residues. V was clipped by 3 bases and J by 1 base; unmatched bases: 15. CDR3 region: CASSLSSSGTAPSYEQYF. The CDR3 region has the DNA TGTGCCAGCAGTTTGTCCTCATCCGGGACAGCGCCTTCCTACGAGCAGTACTTC.

The CDR3 reads CSARRSVGDAQYF. The CDR3, as DNA: TGCAGTGCTAGGCGGTCAGTCGGGGATGCGCAGTATTTT. The genes are TRBV20-1 and TRBJ2-3; weak D call: TRBD2 (5 bases). Germline V gene data show CDR1 as DFQATT and CDR2 as SNEGSKA (reference sequence). The CDR3 contains 13 residues. V gave up 3 bases and J gave up 10 bases, with 17 bases separating them.

The gene calls are TRBV12-3 or TRBV12-4 and TRBJ2-1; D gene ambiguous. Trimming pared 5 bases from V and 12 bases from J, leaving 14 bases between. The CDR3 is made up of 12 amino acids. CDR3 sequence reads: CASSPTPPGQFF. The CDR3 DNA reads as TGTGCCAGCAGTCCTACTCCTCCCGGGCAGTTCTTC.